The sequence of this T cell receptor (beta chain) was determined in a study of shared clonotypes between healthy human individuals. Study-wide findings and caveats: Collection of samples was limited to blood; tissue repertoires likely differ. Sorted-subset sequencing was shown by rarefaction to be incomplete despite large depth.

In regard to this clone: Antigen unknown.

The authors distributed each subset's genomic DNA evenly over several immunoSEQ plates. The assay was immunoSEQ multiplex PCR, and TCRdb's table has in-frame clones only and misses some. The data show more than 2 million clones, 85% to 95% seen once. This CDR3 is 15 amino acids long. In germline, CDR1 is MDHEN, CDR2 SYDVKM. The ends were cut back, 5 bases at V and 7 bases at J, with 15 bases in the middle. This clonotype was obtained from a man younger than 35 in good health. Sequencing was carried out using naive CD4+ T cells sorted from blood. Subset here: CD45RA+ positively selected. The chain carries TRBV28 and TRBJ1-6, with D perhaps TRBD1 (6 bases). CDR3 nucleotide sequence: TGTGCCAGCAGTACCCCGCAGGGGAACAATTCACCCCTCCACTTT. Residues: CASSTPQGNNSPLHF.